These T cell receptor beta chains were read from a single sample in a study of early T cells in non-severe SARS-CoV-2 infection. TCRdb reprocessed the 5' RACE reads via MiXCR and lists one record per CDR3 protein. The sample contains about 99,000 distinct CDR3 sequences, roughly 15% of which appear only once. Material for sequencing was whole blood. Every receptor here comes from an adult who was a healthcare worker with PCR-confirmed SARS-CoV-2 infection or an uninfected control (not recorded which). Both conserved end residues are part of each CDR3. Fields, in order: clone size, J gene, D gene, V gene, CDR3 DNA, CDR3 protein. A D gene is named only where the DNA matches it firmly. The size entry is marked missing in some rows and otherwise reads once, few, many or a size class.

abundance: .; j_gene: TRBJ2-3; d_gene: .; v_gene: TRBV12-3/TRBV12-4; CDR3nt: TGTGCCAGCAGCCCGGAATCGGGCACAGATACGCAGTATTTT; CDR3aa: CASSPESGTDTQYF
abundance: .; j_gene: TRBJ2-1; d_gene: TRBD2; v_gene: TRBV28; CDR3nt: TGTGCCAGCAGTCCACTGGGACTAGCGGGAGATCAGTTCTTC; CDR3aa: CASSPLGLAGDQFF
abundance: .; j_gene: TRBJ1-2; d_gene: .; v_gene: TRBV7-2; CDR3nt: TGTGCCAGACCACCGCCCGTGGGGTACACCTTC; CDR3aa: CARPPPVGYTF
abundance: few; j_gene: TRBJ2-1; d_gene: .; v_gene: TRBV28; CDR3nt: TGTGCCAGCAGGTACAGCTCCTACAATGAGCAGTTCTTC; CDR3aa: CASRYSSYNEQFF
abundance: .; j_gene: TRBJ2-4; d_gene: .; v_gene: TRBV6-5; CDR3nt: TGTGCCAGCAGTCAGGCACTGATAACCAAAAACATTCAGTACTTC; CDR3aa: CASSQALITKNIQYF
abundance: few; j_gene: TRBJ2-7; d_gene: TRBD2; v_gene: TRBV30; CDR3nt: TGTGCCTGGAGTGTAGTGCGGGGGACGACCTACGAGCAGTACTTC; CDR3aa: CAWSVVRGTTYEQYF
abundance: .; j_gene: TRBJ1-2; d_gene: TRBD1; v_gene: TRBV19; CDR3nt: TGTGCCAGTAGTATCCTGACAGGGACTTATGGCTACACCTTC; CDR3aa: CASSILTGTYGYTF
abundance: .; j_gene: TRBJ1-6; d_gene: .; v_gene: TRBV4-3; CDR3nt: TGCGCCAGCAGCCAAGATCCCAGGGATAATTCACCCCTCCACTTT; CDR3aa: CASSQDPRDNSPLHF
abundance: .; j_gene: TRBJ2-7; d_gene: .; v_gene: TRBV13; CDR3nt: TGTGCCAGCAGCTTAGGGGTGAGGTCCGAGCAGTACTTC; CDR3aa: CASSLGVRSEQYF
abundance: few; j_gene: TRBJ2-1; d_gene: TRBD2; v_gene: TRBV11-2; CDR3nt: TGTGCCAGCAGACCCGGGACTAGCGGATACTCCTACAATGAGCAGTTCTTC; CDR3aa: CASRPGTSGYSYNEQFF
abundance: .; j_gene: TRBJ2-3; d_gene: TRBD1; v_gene: TRBV28; CDR3nt: TGTGCCAGCAGTCGCCACGGGGTATGGACAGGGAGCACAGATACGCAGTATTTT; CDR3aa: CASSRHGVWTGSTDTQYF
abundance: many; j_gene: TRBJ2-7; d_gene: TRBD2; v_gene: TRBV10-3; CDR3nt: TGTGCCATCAGTGCCACCTGGACTAGCGGGAGGGGGCCCGACGAGCAGTACTTC; CDR3aa: CAISATWTSGRGPDEQYF
abundance: few; j_gene: TRBJ1-1; d_gene: .; v_gene: TRBV27; CDR3nt: TGTGCCAGCAGCCCCTATAATACGGCCACTGAAGCTTTCTTT; CDR3aa: CASSPYNTATEAFF
abundance: many; j_gene: TRBJ2-7; d_gene: TRBD1; v_gene: TRBV6-5; CDR3nt: TGTGCCAGCAGCCGGGACAGTCTGCAGTACTTC; CDR3aa: CASSRDSLQYF
abundance: few; j_gene: TRBJ2-7; d_gene: TRBD1; v_gene: TRBV11-2; CDR3nt: TGTGCCAGCAGCCCGGACCCGACAGGGGTCGAGCAGTACTTC; CDR3aa: CASSPDPTGVEQYF
abundance: .; j_gene: TRBJ1-1; d_gene: .; v_gene: TRBV7-2; CDR3nt: TGTGCCAGCAGCCAAAACCCTATAAACACTGAAGCTTTCTTT; CDR3aa: CASSQNPINTEAFF
abundance: many; j_gene: TRBJ1-3; d_gene: .; v_gene: TRBV28; CDR3nt: TGTGCCAGCAGTTCCACCCGACCTGGAAACACCATATATTTT; CDR3aa: CASSSTRPGNTIYF
abundance: few; j_gene: TRBJ1-1; d_gene: .; v_gene: TRBV12-3/TRBV12-4; CDR3nt: TGTGCCAGCAGCCCCGGGTATGGGGCCTGGCCTGAAGCTTTCTTT; CDR3aa: CASSPGYGAWPEAFF
abundance: many; j_gene: TRBJ2-1; d_gene: .; v_gene: TRBV5-4; CDR3nt: TGTGCCAGCAGCTCCAAGAGGGACAATGAGCAGTTCTTC; CDR3aa: CASSSKRDNEQFF
abundance: .; j_gene: TRBJ2-7; d_gene: .; v_gene: TRBV29-1; CDR3nt: TGCAGCGTTGTGTGGAGCTCCTACGAGCAGTACTTC; CDR3aa: CSVVWSSYEQYF
abundance: few; j_gene: TRBJ2-7; d_gene: .; v_gene: TRBV6-5; CDR3nt: TGTGCCAGCAGTTACTCTGGGGGGATGTCCTACGAGCAGTACTTC; CDR3aa: CASSYSGGMSYEQYF
abundance: many; j_gene: TRBJ1-4; d_gene: .; v_gene: TRBV30; CDR3nt: TGTGCCTGGAGTGTCACCACAGAAGGGAAACTGTTTTTT; CDR3aa: CAWSVTTEGKLFF
abundance: many; j_gene: TRBJ1-2; d_gene: .; v_gene: TRBV6-6; CDR3nt: TGTGCCAGCAGCCACGACCAGACCTATGGCTACACCTTC; CDR3aa: CASSHDQTYGYTF
abundance: few; j_gene: TRBJ1-1; d_gene: .; v_gene: TRBV9; CDR3nt: TGTGCCAGCAGCGGGACCCCTATGAACACTGAAGCTTTCTTT; CDR3aa: CASSGTPMNTEAFF
abundance: .; j_gene: TRBJ1-3; d_gene: .; v_gene: TRBV10-2; CDR3nt: TGCGCCAGCGGGTCCAGGGACAATTTGGACACCATATATTTT; CDR3aa: CASGSRDNLDTIYF
abundance: few; j_gene: TRBJ2-3; d_gene: TRBD2; v_gene: TRBV11-2; CDR3nt: TGTGCCAGCAGCCCACAGCGGGGGGTGGGAGGCACAGATACGCAGTATTTT; CDR3aa: CASSPQRGVGGTDTQYF
abundance: few; j_gene: TRBJ2-5; d_gene: TRBD2; v_gene: TRBV5-1; CDR3nt: TGCGCCAGCAGTGTGACTAGCGGGAAAGAGACCCAGTACTTC; CDR3aa: CASSVTSGKETQYF